Listed here is a single TCR beta chain. Per the authors' pipeline: Reference gene primer amplification gave estimated nucleated cell counts. Generated by immunoSEQ multiplex PCR, the TCRdb table keeps only in-frame clones and is missing some. D and trimming come from the DNA, and the V and J calls and clone size come from that table. The table has tens of thousands of clones, 75% to 85% seen once; the top ten hold 48%. V lost 3 bases, J lost 8 bases, and 11 bases lay in between. Germline V lookup: CDR1 LNHDA, CDR2 SQIVND (reference sequence). The CDR3 loop spans 13 amino acids. The sample belongs to a study of blood T cell repertoires in COVID-19. Study in general: Donors in the United States, Italy and Spain gave samples during acute or convalescent COVID-19. T cells, B-cell-depleted T cells, or PBMCs provided the cDNA or gDNA that served as material.

The chain uses TRBV19 and TRBJ1-5; perhaps TRBD1 as D (5 bases). The TCR originated in a man between 65 and 85 years old with acute or convalescent COVID-19. The sequenced sample consisted of peripheral blood. The CDR3 region has the DNA TGTGCCAGTAGTATTCAAAGGGGCGAGCCCCAGCATTTT. Translated, it gives CASSIQRGEPQHF.